The text below deals with one T cell receptor (beta chain). No cognate antigen has been identified for it. No much larger clone is present one base from it, and per-base qualities are unavailable. The treatment or condition label corresponds to: in vitro stimulation with specific CMV peptide epitopes to enrich CMV-specific T cells. Sequencing took place on an Illumina HiSeq 1500. TCRdb reworked the public reads: Q25 trimming with fastp, MiXCR clone assembly, productive beta chains retained. All rows with the same CDR3 protein become a single entry with the most common DNA and genes. This sample lists about 920,000 distinct CDR3 sequences; approximately 31% were detected once. Roughly an eighth of the sample is taken by the ten largest. The data derive from a study of T cell repertoires in cytomegalovirus infection (dated by TCRdb to between 2018 and 2021). In terms of the full investigation: The peptide stimulations were aimed at well-studied HLA-B-restricted epitopes as well as recently identified HLA-C-restricted CMV epitopes, whose presentation resists viral immunomodulation. Donor HLA type was relevant to the analysis, as public TCR beta signatures indicated carriage of CMV infection together with the matching HLA type. Overall study outcomes, separate from this receptor: In both this cohort and an independent cohort of 350 or so donors, the cumulative frequency of public TCR beta family members distinguished carriers of CMV infection plus the relevant HLA type. The ex vivo response was dominated by HLA-C-restricted CMV-specific TCR beta clonotypes, and the single most frequent clonotype in two of eight donors was supplied by these HLA-C-restricted clonotypes.

There are 13 amino acids in the CDR3, from cysteine to phenylalanine inclusive. Left in the record is the CDR3 DNA by itself, 39 bases read in frame from the first base. The germline V gene encodes CDR1 MNHNS and CDR2 SASEGT. V is pared back by 6 bases and J by 3 bases, with 9 bases lying between the germline termini. This specimen was cultured CD8+ T cells from PBMCs, taken from culture after CMV antigen stimulation. The chain couples TRBV6-1 to TRBJ1-5; the D gene is not confidently resolved. This TCR was recovered from a human donor in good health (CMV status not recorded). Some clones in this sample may be carry-over from other donors' samples. The bases are TGTGCCAGCAGGTCACAAGTCAATCAGCCCCAGCATTTT. Protein translation: CASRSQVNQPQHF.